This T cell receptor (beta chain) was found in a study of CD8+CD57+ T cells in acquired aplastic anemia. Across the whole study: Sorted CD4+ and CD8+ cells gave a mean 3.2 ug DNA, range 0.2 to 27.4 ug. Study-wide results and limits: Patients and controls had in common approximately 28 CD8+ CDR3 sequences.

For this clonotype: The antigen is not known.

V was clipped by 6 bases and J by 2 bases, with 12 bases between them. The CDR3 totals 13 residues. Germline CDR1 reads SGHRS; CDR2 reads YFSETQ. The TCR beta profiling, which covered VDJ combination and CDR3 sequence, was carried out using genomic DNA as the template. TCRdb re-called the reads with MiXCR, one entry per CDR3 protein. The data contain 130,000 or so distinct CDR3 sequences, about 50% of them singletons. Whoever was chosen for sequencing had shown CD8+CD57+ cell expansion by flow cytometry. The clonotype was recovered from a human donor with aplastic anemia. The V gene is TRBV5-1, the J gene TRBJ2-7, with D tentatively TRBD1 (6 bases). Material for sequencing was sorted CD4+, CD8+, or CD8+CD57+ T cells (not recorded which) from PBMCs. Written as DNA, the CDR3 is TGCGCCAGCACAGGGGTGAATACCTACGAGCAGTACTTC. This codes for CASTGVNTYEQYF.